The subject of this entry is one T cell receptor (beta chain). The CDR3 contains 15 residues. Deletions cut 6 bases from V and 1 base from J, with 13 bases between. Germline V gives CDR1 SGHTA, CDR2 FQGNSA. Assay used: immunoSEQ multiplex PCR; TCRdb lists only in-frame clones, some missing. Of 45,000 to 55,000 clones in the sample, 81% were seen once. All patients were mismatch repair deficient, assessed by either PCR or immunohistochemistry. The sample belongs to a study of PD-1 blockade in mismatch repair-deficient tumors. The receptor's source is an adult with mismatch repair-deficient cancer. V and J are TRBV7-2 and TRBJ2-1; D may be TRBD1 (5 bases). This sample comprised peripheral blood, obtained about 20 weeks after starting pembrolizumab. The DNA of the CDR3 is TGTGCCAGCAGTTACAACGACAGATCCTACAATGAGCAGTTCTTC. It is translated as CASSYNDRSYNEQFF. The full variable domain, with the rest looked up from reference TRBV7-2 and TRBJ2-1, is GAGVSQSPSNKVTEKGKDVELRCDPISGHTALYWYRQSLGQGLEFLIYFQGNSAPDKSGLPSDRFSAERTGGSVSTLTIQRTQQEDSAVYLCASSYNDRSYNEQFFGPGTRLTVL.